Listed below are T cell receptor beta chains from one sample, sequenced in a study of T cell responses to AZD1222 COVID-19 vaccine. Produced via immunoSEQ multiplex PCR; TCRdb's table is partial and in-frame only. This table has about 140,000 clones, 89% appearing once. The source was peripheral blood, collected on day 0 of AZD1222 vaccination. These receptors all come from an adult in good health. Both conserved end residues are trimmed from each CDR3. Size tells how often a clone was seen (once, few, many) or the class of an expanded clone, and some rows leave it out.

TRBJ2-5 . TRBV6-5 ASKLLAGDGETQY
TRBJ1-5 . TRBV6-5 ASRPGTGNQPQH
TRBJ2-1 . TRBV28 ASNPPLVSGFNEQF
TRBJ1-2 . TRBV7-2 ASSFRTAPPYT
TRBJ1-5 . TRBV5-4 ASSLWGNQPQH
TRBJ1-1 . TRBV9 ASSVGTVNTEAF
TRBJ1-1 . TRBV5-1 ASSPGQSWLNTEAF
TRBJ2-7 . TRBV27 ASSPIAGSSYEQY
TRBJ2-2 . TRBV18 ASSLQGHTGELF
TRBJ2-1 . TRBV10-3 AISEGWSSLSYNEQF
TRBJ2-3 . TRBV4-1 ASSQDQGWTDTQY
TRBJ1-4 . TRBV7-9 ASSTGVGNEKLF
TRBJ1-5 . TRBV30 AWSPTLLGNQPQH
TRBJ1-5 . TRBV6-5 ASSYSRQLNQPQH
TRBJ1-1 . TRBV5-1 ASSLVVGKNTEAF
TRBJ1-2 . TRBV5-6 ASRGTGVHYGYT
TRBJ2-7 . TRBV19 ATMNGGYEQY
TRBJ1-6 . TRBV28 ASSLAGSSYNSPLH
TRBJ2-7 . TRBV11-2 ASSLGAGNYEQY
TRBJ2-1 . TRBV10-3 AINQREGNEQF
TRBJ2-1 . TRBV6-5 ASSSVAEFSYNEQF
TRBJ1-6 . TRBV6-5 ASSYAGNSPLH
TRBJ1-5 once TRBV6-1 ASSDEGTRYSNQPQH
TRBJ2-5 . TRBV6-6 ASSQTRTSGSPETQY
TRBJ2-1 once TRBV7-3 ASSQLGGSSYNEQF
TRBJ2-7 . TRBV5-1 ASSLGGFISYEQY
TRBJ1-2 few TRBV6-5 ASSSDSVYGYT
TRBJ1-2 . TRBV2 ASHQGGFYGYT
TRBJ2-1 . TRBV9 ASSVDGASGADEQF
TRBJ1-1 . TRBV5-4 ASSWTMNSQGQNTEAF
TRBJ2-1 . TRBV6-4 ASSPSGSSYNEQF
TRBJ1-6 . TRBV28 ASSLWLQGYYNSPLH
TRBJ2-7 . TRBV27 ASSLAAGLEQY
TRBJ2-7 . TRBV27 ASSLSSGKGARDEQY
TRBJ1-5 . TRBV27 ASSQRNQPQH
TRBJ1-5 . TRBV5-6 ASSLSEGSSNQPQH
TRBJ2-3 . TRBV6-6 ASTFGLARDTQY
TRBJ1-2 . TRBV5-1 ASSLEGGRYGYT
TRBJ2-7 . TRBV7-9 ASSLAVGTGGAYEQY
TRBJ2-1 . TRBV7-2 ASSTTSGIEQF
TRBJ1-1 . TRBV7-9 ASSLTKGTGYHTEAF
TRBJ1-2 . TRBV4-2 ASSQRGDYGYT
TRBJ1-5 once TRBV19 ATGGAGGVGQPQH
TRBJ2-7 . TRBV4-2 ASSQELTGPYEQY
TRBJ1-5 . TRBV7-6 ASSFRVNQPQH
TRBJ1-3 . TRBV11-2 ASRPTETGNTIY
TRBJ2-3 . TRBV7-9 ASSLPRLAEPSTDTQY
TRBJ2-1 . TRBV5-1 ASSFSAGTRANEQF
TRBJ2-1 . TRBV12-3/TRBV12-4 ASSSLSSEQF
TRBJ1-4 . TRBV5-1 ASSLAGQAGTNEKLF
TRBJ1-4 . TRBV15 ATSRGHGTKYEKLF
TRBJ1-4 . TRBV18 ASSQNPGQGNEKLF
TRBJ1-2 . TRBV12-3/TRBV12-4 ASRSTGNYGYT
TRBJ1-2 . TRBV6-5 ASTHPRTGDYGYT
TRBJ2-7 . TRBV5-1 ASSRDRVPYEQY